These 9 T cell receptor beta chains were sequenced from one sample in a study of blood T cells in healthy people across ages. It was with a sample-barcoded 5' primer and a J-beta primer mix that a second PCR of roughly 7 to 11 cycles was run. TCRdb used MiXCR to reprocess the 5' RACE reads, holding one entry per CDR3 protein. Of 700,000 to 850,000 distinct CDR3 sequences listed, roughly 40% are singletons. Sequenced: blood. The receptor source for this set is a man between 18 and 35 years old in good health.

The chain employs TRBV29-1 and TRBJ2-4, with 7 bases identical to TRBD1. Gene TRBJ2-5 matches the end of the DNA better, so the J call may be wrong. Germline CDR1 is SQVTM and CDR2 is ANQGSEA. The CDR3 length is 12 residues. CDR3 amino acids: CSVRTGQETQYF. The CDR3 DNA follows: TGCAGCGTAAGGACAGGACAAGAGACCCAGTACTTC.

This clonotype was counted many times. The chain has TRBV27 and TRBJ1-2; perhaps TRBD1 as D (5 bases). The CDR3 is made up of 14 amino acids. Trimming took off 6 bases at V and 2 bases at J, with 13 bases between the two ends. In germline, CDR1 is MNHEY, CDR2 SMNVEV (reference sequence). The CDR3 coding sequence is TGTGCCAGCAGCTCCCAGGGATTGAACTATGGCTACACCTTC. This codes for CASSSQGLNYGYTF.

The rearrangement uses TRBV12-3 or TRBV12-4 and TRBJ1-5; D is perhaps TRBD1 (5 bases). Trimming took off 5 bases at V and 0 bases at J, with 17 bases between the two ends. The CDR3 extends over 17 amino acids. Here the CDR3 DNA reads TGTGCCAGCAGTCCCCTCCCACAGGTTCGTAGCAATCAGCCCCAGCATTTT. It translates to CASSPLPQVRSNQPQHF.

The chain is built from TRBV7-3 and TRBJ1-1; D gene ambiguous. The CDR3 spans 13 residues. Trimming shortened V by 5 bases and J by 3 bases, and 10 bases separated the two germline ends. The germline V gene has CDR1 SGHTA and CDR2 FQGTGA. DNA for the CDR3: TGTGCCAGCAGCACTAACAGCTACACTGAAGCTTTCTTT. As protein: CASSTNSYTEAFF.

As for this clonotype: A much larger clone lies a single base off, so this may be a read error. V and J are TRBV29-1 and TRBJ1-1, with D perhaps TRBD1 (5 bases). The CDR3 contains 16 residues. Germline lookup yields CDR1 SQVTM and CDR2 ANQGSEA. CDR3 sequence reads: CSVEGVPRAMNAEAFF. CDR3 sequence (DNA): TGCAGCGTTGAAGGTGTCCCCAGGGCGATGAACGCTGAAGCTTTCTTT.

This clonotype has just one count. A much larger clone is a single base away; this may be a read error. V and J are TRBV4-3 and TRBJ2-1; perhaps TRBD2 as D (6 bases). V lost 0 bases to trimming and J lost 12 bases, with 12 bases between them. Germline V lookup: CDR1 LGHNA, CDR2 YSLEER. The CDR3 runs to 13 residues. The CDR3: CASSQDGRGGQFF. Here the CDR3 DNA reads TGCGCCAGCAGCCAAGATGGGCGGGGTGGGCAGTTCTTC.

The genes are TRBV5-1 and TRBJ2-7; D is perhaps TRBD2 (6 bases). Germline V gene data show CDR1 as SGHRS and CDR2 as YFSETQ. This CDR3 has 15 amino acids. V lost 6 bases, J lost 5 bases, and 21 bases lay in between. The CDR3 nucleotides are TGCGCCAGCAACCCTTTCGGGGAGGCCACTAACGAGCAGTACTTC. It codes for CASNPFGEATNEQYF.

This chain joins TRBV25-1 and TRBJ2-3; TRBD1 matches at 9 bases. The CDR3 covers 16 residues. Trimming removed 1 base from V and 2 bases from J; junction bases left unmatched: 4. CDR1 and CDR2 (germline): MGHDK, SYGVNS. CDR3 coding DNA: TGTGCCAGCAGTGAATCTGACAGGGGGGACACAGATACGCAGTATTTT. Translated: CASSESDRGDTDTQYF.

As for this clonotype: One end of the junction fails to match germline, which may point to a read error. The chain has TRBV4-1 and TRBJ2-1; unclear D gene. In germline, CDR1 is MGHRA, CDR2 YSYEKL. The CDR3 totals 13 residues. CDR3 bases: TGCGCCAGCAGCCAAGGAGGCTACAATGTGCAGTTCTTC. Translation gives CASSQGGYNVQFF.